This T cell receptor beta chain was sequenced for a study of blood T cells in healthy people across ages. This clonotype was detected once. The CDR3 length is 14 residues. Germline lookup yields CDR1 SGHNT and CDR2 YENEEA. V was shortened by 5 bases and J by 1 base, with 11 bases between the two germline ends. PCR was performed a second time for about 6 to 12 cycles using a sample-barcoded 5' primer and a J-beta primer mix. TCRdb redid the calling of the 5' RACE reads with MiXCR, one entry per CDR3 protein. The data contain some 790,000 distinct CDR3 sequences, around 26% of them singletons. This receptor was obtained from an elderly woman in good health. Sample: blood. This chain uses TRBV11-3 with TRBJ1-1; D remains ambiguous. The CDR3 sequence is CASSPDRTNTEAFF. The DNA for the CDR3 is TGTGCCAGCAGCCCAGACCGAACGAACACTGAAGCTTTCTTT.